Listed below are T cell receptor beta chains from one sample, sequenced in a study of cytomegalovirus exposure and HLA in healthy donors. This table comes from immunoSEQ multiplex PCR, and its TCRdb copy is limited to in-frame clones, with some not included. The data show 100,000 to 150,000 clones, about 80% seen once. Material: PBMCs. Receptors were obtained from a girl aged 2 to 9 in good health and CMV-seronegative. The CDR3 runs from the conserved cysteine through the conserved F or W. The D gene is left open where the match is weak. Size is omitted from some rows. Given values are once, few, many or a class for expanded clones.

15	TRBV5-1	NA	NA	TRBJ1-1	CASSLEGGVNTEAFF	TGCGCCAGCAGCTTGGAGGGGGGGGTGAACACTGAAGCTTTCTTT
15	TRBV5-6	NA	NA	TRBJ2-3	CASSFHQGSTDTQYF	TGTGCCAGCAGCTTTCATCAGGGTTCGACAGATACGCAGTATTTT
13	TRBV7-8	NA	NA	TRBJ1-2	CASSPMTRGGYTF	TGTGCCAGCAGCCCGATGACGAGAGGCGGCTACACCTTC
14	TRBV27	TRBD2	NA	TRBJ2-3	CASSSGTLTDTQYF	TGTGCCAGCAGCAGCGGGACCCTCACAGATACGCAGTATTTT
15	TRBV6-4	TRBD1	NA	TRBJ2-3	CASSEQGTNTDTQYF	TGTGCCAGCAGCGAACAGGGGACGAACACAGATACGCAGTATTTT
16	TRBV11-2	NA	NA	TRBJ1-2	CASSSASGRLNYGYTF	TGTGCCAGCAGTTCGGCCTCAGGGAGGTTGAACTATGGCTACACCTTC
14	TRBV5-1	TRBD1	NA	TRBJ2-7	CASSLQGPTYEQYF	TGCGCCAGCAGCTTACAGGGGCCAACCTACGAGCAGTACTTC
16	TRBV14	TRBD1	NA	TRBJ1-2	CASSPQGAPLLYGYTF	TGTGCCAGCAGCCCCCAGGGGGCGCCTTTACTCTATGGCTACACCTTC
15	TRBV7-3	NA	NA	TRBJ2-7	CASSLRAGLGYEQYF	TGTGCCAGCAGCTTACGGGCAGGGCTAGGTTACGAGCAGTACTTC
17	TRBV6-4	NA	NA	TRBJ1-2	CASSDSWEGRANYGYTF	TGTGCCAGCAGTGACTCTTGGGAGGGGCGGGCTAACTATGGCTACACCTTC
15	TRBV15	TRBD1	once	TRBJ2-1	CATSADQGDYNEQFF	TGTGCCACCAGCGCTGACCAGGGGGACTACAATGAGCAGTTCTTC
13	TRBV7-8	NA	NA	TRBJ1-2	CASSEEGPPKHTF	TGTGCCAGCAGCGAGGAGGGGCCCCCTAAGCACACCTTC
15	TRBV7-6	TRBD1	NA	TRBJ2-5	CASSPRQGRRETQYF	TGTGCCAGCAGCCCCCGACAGGGGAGGAGAGAGACCCAGTACTTC
18	TRBV4-3	TRBD1	NA	TRBJ1-6	CASSQDLSRGTGGPPLHF	TGCGCCAGCAGCCAAGATTTATCACGGGGGACAGGGGGCCCTCCCCTCCACTTT
14	TRBV5-4	NA	NA	TRBJ1-2	CASSLAQGTYGYTF	TGTGCCAGCAGCTTGGCGCAGGGAACTTATGGCTACACCTTC
18	TRBV19	TRBD2	NA	TRBJ2-3	CAIPAKAGEYFVTDTQYF	TGTGCCATCCCCGCGAAAGCGGGAGAGTACTTTGTCACAGATACGCAGTATTTT